The TCR beta chain described here comes from a study of tumor-infiltrating lymphocytes in localized non-small cell lung cancer. Background on the study: Some samples were collected after neoadjuvant chemotherapy; smokers, never-smokers and several histologies were included. Resected tumor was paired with non-adjacent uninvolved lung from the same patient.

Worth noting for this clone: The antigen is undetermined.

Clones were sequenced by immunoSEQ multiplex PCR, and TCRdb holds only the in-frame ones, with some missing. The sample records roughly 25,000 clones, 69% being singletons. Points from the study as a whole: Technical variation could not be separated from intratumor heterogeneity here. Not all patients were TCR sequenced, owing to tissue quantity.

The TCR originated in a human donor with non-small cell lung cancer. The source material was lung tumor tissue.

The CDR3 is CASSEADGETQYF. The DNA for the CDR3 is TGTGCCAGCAGCGAAGCAGATGGGGAGACCCAGTACTTC. The chain combines TRBV11-1 with TRBJ2-5, with no clear D. Looked up from germline, CDR1 is SGHAT and CDR2 is FQDESV (reference sequence). Trimming took off 5 bases at V and 5 bases at J, with 12 bases between the two ends. The CDR3 runs 13 residues.